This T cell receptor (beta chain) is drawn from a study of cytomegalovirus exposure and HLA in healthy donors. Study results and limitations: In a later analysis, HLA-C alleles had the fewest associated TCRs, DRB1 alleles the most. With further analysis later on, most CMV-associated TCR beta chains appeared HLA-restricted. Fewer N-insertions than the roughly 670-donor mean were reportedly shown by an Asian-associated ancestry cluster in a later analysis.

The study ran its PCR with 60 Vbeta and 13 Jbeta primers. The table came from immunoSEQ multiplex PCR; TCRdb's copy has only in-frame clones and leaves some out. The sample includes some 110,000 clones, around three quarters of them seen just once. For this clone: Its antigen remains unknown.

J gave up 5 bases and V 6 bases, and 10 bases lay outside the gene matches. In germline, CDR1 is SGHDT, CDR2 YYEEEE. The CDR3 is 16 amino acids. Material: PBMCs. The rearrangement links TRBV5-6 to TRBJ2-1; 11 nucleotides line up with TRBD2. This clonotype was obtained from a man aged 30 to 45 in good health and CMV-seropositive. CDR3 DNA: TGTGCCAGCACCCTACCGGGACTAGCGGCAGACAATGAGCAGTTCTTC. Translating gives CASTLPGLAADNEQFF.